This T cell receptor (beta chain) was retrieved from a study of T cell responses to AZD1222 COVID-19 vaccine. For the study at large: Samples with a second dose at about 4 or about 12 weeks were pooled together.

The study, taken as a whole, reports: There were mostly white British donors and more females than males, and clonal diversity was possibly underestimated. Repertoires were sampled only after the peak T cell response.

Of note for this clone: Its target is unknown.

Some clones are missing from TCRdb's copy, which holds only in-frame ones; the method was immunoSEQ multiplex PCR. The repertoire includes some 140,000 clones, less than 90% of them detected once, and 3% to 3.5% sits in the top ten. The source material was peripheral blood, sampled on day 0 of AZD1222 vaccination. This clonotype was sampled from an adult in good health.

DNA of the CDR3: TGTGCCAGCAGTTCCGACCTAGGGCCTTTTGGCTACACCTTC. Translating gives CASSSDLGPFGYTF. The chain is built from TRBV6-2 or TRBV6-3 and TRBJ1-2; D gene ambiguous. The germline gives CDR1 MNHEY, CDR2 SVGEGT. V shed 4 bases and J shed 7 bases, with 16 bases lying between them. The CDR3 contains 14 residues.